The sequence of this T cell receptor (beta chain) was determined in a study of early T cells in non-severe SARS-CoV-2 infection. Only a few counts were recorded for this clonotype. In TCRdb, the 5' RACE reads were re-called with MiXCR into one record per CDR3 protein. The top ten hold around 15% of the sample, which has 50,000 to 80,000 distinct CDR3 sequences, 7% to 10% seen once. The CDR3 runs 14 residues. Trimming shortened V by 0 bases and J by 7 bases, and 11 bases separated the two germline ends. The germline V gene encodes CDR1 SGHRS and CDR2 YFSETQ. The sequencing used whole blood, collected at baseline. This TCR came from an adult who was a healthcare worker with PCR-confirmed SARS-CoV-2 infection or an uninfected control (not recorded which). V gene TRBV5-1 combines with J gene TRBJ2-1; a possible D gene is TRBD1 (5 bases). The DNA for the CDR3 is TGCGCCAGCAGCTTGGTCCAGGGTCGGAATGAGCAGTTCTTC. Translated, it gives CASSLVQGRNEQFF.